Listed below are T cell receptor beta chains from one sample, sequenced in a study of T cells in localized non-small cell lung cancer. The table came from immunoSEQ multiplex PCR; TCRdb's copy has only in-frame clones and leaves some out. Among 45,000 to 65,000 clones, 80% to 90% were seen once, and the ten largest hold 20% to 25%. Material: peripheral blood, obtained before any cancer treatment. Receptor source: a man aged 40 to 70 with stage I squamous cell lung carcinoma. Each CDR3 is given with its conserved first and last residue. A D gene is named only where the DNA matches it firmly. Clone size is given for some rows only: seen once, a few or many times, or a class if the clone is expanded.

v_call: TRBV19; j_call: TRBJ1-4; clone_size: .; d_call: TRBD1; cdr3_aa: CASSLDRSIEKLFF; cdr3_nt: TGTGCCAGTAGCCTGGACAGGAGCATAGAAAAACTGTTTTTT
v_call: TRBV9; j_call: TRBJ2-3; clone_size: .; d_call: TRBD2; cdr3_aa: CASSSTSGSVGTDTQYF; cdr3_nt: TGTGCCAGCAGCTCGACTAGCGGGAGTGTCGGCACAGATACGCAGTATTTT
v_call: TRBV27; j_call: TRBJ2-7; clone_size: .; d_call: TRBD1; cdr3_aa: CASSFPDRAQYEQYF; cdr3_nt: TGTGCCAGCAGTTTCCCTGACAGGGCCCAATACGAGCAGTACTTC
v_call: TRBV6-1; j_call: TRBJ2-1; clone_size: .; d_call: .; cdr3_aa: CASNFQAPPYNEQFF; cdr3_nt: TGTGCCAGCAACTTTCAGGCTCCTCCTTACAATGAGCAGTTCTTC
v_call: TRBV14; j_call: TRBJ2-3; clone_size: once; d_call: .; cdr3_aa: CASSPQGARWSTDTQYF; cdr3_nt: TGTGCCAGCAGCCCCCAAGGAGCGAGATGGAGCACAGATACGCAGTATTTT
v_call: TRBV7-2; j_call: TRBJ2-3; clone_size: .; d_call: TRBD2; cdr3_aa: CASSPQLAGRGRRTDTQYF; cdr3_nt: TGTGCCAGCAGCCCCCAGTTGGCAGGACGCGGGAGAAGAACAGATACGCAGTATTTT
v_call: TRBV7-9; j_call: TRBJ2-3; clone_size: .; d_call: .; cdr3_aa: CASSLNQGSDTQYF; cdr3_nt: TGTGCCAGCAGCCTCAACCAGGGGTCAGATACGCAGTATTTT
v_call: TRBV19; j_call: TRBJ2-1; clone_size: .; d_call: TRBD2; cdr3_aa: CASKGLAGGGEQFF; cdr3_nt: TGTGCCAGTAAGGGACTAGCCGGGGGCGGTGAGCAGTTCTTC
v_call: TRBV7-8; j_call: TRBJ1-3; clone_size: .; d_call: .; cdr3_aa: CASSLENLNTIYF; cdr3_nt: TGTGCCAGCAGCTTAGAGAACCTAAACACCATATATTTT
v_call: TRBV27; j_call: TRBJ2-1; clone_size: .; d_call: TRBD2; cdr3_aa: CASYSLGTGGSWDNEQFF; cdr3_nt: TGTGCCAGCTACTCCCTCGGGACGGGAGGCTCGTGGGACAATGAGCAGTTCTTC
v_call: TRBV6-1; j_call: TRBJ2-7; clone_size: .; d_call: .; cdr3_aa: CASYNVGDYEQYF; cdr3_nt: TGTGCCAGTTATAACGTGGGGGACTACGAGCAGTACTTC
v_call: TRBV23-1; j_call: TRBJ1-5; clone_size: .; d_call: .; cdr3_aa: CASSQSGRVLGQPQHF; cdr3_nt: TGCGCCAGCAGTCAATCGGGCAGGGTATTAGGGCAGCCCCAGCATTTT
v_call: TRBV6-5; j_call: TRBJ1-2; clone_size: .; d_call: .; cdr3_aa: CASSYSWGIYGYTF; cdr3_nt: TGTGCCAGCAGTTACTCGTGGGGTATCTATGGCTACACCTTC
v_call: TRBV30; j_call: TRBJ1-5; clone_size: .; d_call: .; cdr3_aa: CAWSAGNQPQHF; cdr3_nt: TGTGCCTGGAGCGCGGGTAATCAGCCCCAGCATTTT
v_call: TRBV6-4; j_call: TRBJ2-1; clone_size: .; d_call: TRBD1; cdr3_aa: CATKRDSSYNEQFF; cdr3_nt: TGTGCCACGAAGAGGGACAGCTCCTACAATGAGCAGTTCTTC
v_call: TRBV18; j_call: TRBJ2-7; clone_size: .; d_call: TRBD2; cdr3_aa: CASSPTSENYEQYF; cdr3_nt: TGTGCCAGCTCACCGACTAGCGAAAATTACGAGCAGTACTTC
v_call: TRBV6-6; j_call: TRBJ2-4; clone_size: .; d_call: .; cdr3_aa: CASQGQLAKNIQYF; cdr3_nt: TGTGCCAGCCAGGGACAACTAGCCAAAAACATTCAGTACTTC
v_call: TRBV16; j_call: TRBJ2-1; clone_size: .; d_call: .; cdr3_aa: CASRRSQGREQFF; cdr3_nt: TGTGCCAGCAGACGATCCCAGGGGCGTGAGCAGTTCTTC
v_call: TRBV15; j_call: TRBJ1-1; clone_size: .; d_call: .; cdr3_aa: CATSRGQVPMNTEAFF; cdr3_nt: TGTGCCACCAGCAGAGGACAGGTACCAATGAACACTGAAGCTTTCTTT
v_call: TRBV5-5; j_call: TRBJ1-3; clone_size: .; d_call: .; cdr3_aa: CASSLSPSGGAGNTIYF; cdr3_nt: TGTGCCAGCAGCTTGTCCCCAAGTGGGGGGGCTGGAAACACCATATATTTT
v_call: TRBV27; j_call: TRBJ1-5; clone_size: once; d_call: TRBD1; cdr3_aa: CASSRTTGGDQPQHF; cdr3_nt: TGTGCCAGCAGTCGAACGACAGGGGGAGATCAGCCCCAGCATTTT
v_call: TRBV28; j_call: TRBJ2-3; clone_size: once; d_call: .; cdr3_aa: CASSPVSEARALDTQYF; cdr3_nt: TGTGCCAGCAGTCCCGTTTCGGAGGCCCGGGCATTAGATACGCAGTATTTT
v_call: TRBV27; j_call: TRBJ2-3; clone_size: .; d_call: .; cdr3_aa: CASSSYRGGHTDTQYF; cdr3_nt: TGTGCCAGCAGTTCTTATAGAGGGGGACACACAGATACGCAGTATTTT
v_call: TRBV5-4; j_call: TRBJ1-1; clone_size: .; d_call: .; cdr3_aa: CASSLETRETEAFF; cdr3_nt: TGTGCCAGCAGCTTGGAAACCAGGGAAACTGAAGCTTTCTTT
v_call: TRBV7-2; j_call: TRBJ1-1; clone_size: few; d_call: TRBD1; cdr3_aa: CASSLYRGETEAFF; cdr3_nt: TGTGCCAGCAGCTTATACAGGGGAGAGACTGAAGCTTTCTTT
v_call: TRBV28; j_call: TRBJ2-7; clone_size: .; d_call: .; cdr3_aa: CASSGQRRLLYEQYF; cdr3_nt: TGTGCCAGCAGCGGCCAAAGGCGATTACTTTACGAGCAGTACTTC
v_call: TRBV7-3; j_call: TRBJ2-1; clone_size: .; d_call: TRBD2; cdr3_aa: CASSSGTSGSVEQFF; cdr3_nt: TGTGCCAGCAGTTCTGGGACTAGCGGGAGTGTTGAGCAGTTCTTC
v_call: TRBV25-1; j_call: TRBJ2-1; clone_size: .; d_call: .; cdr3_aa: CASRDRFYEQFF; cdr3_nt: TGTGCCAGCAGAGACAGGTTTTATGAGCAGTTCTTC
v_call: TRBV2; j_call: TRBJ2-5; clone_size: .; d_call: TRBD2; cdr3_aa: CASSGTSGAQTQYF; cdr3_nt: TGTGCCAGCAGTGGGACTAGCGGGGCCCAGACCCAGTACTTC
v_call: TRBV19; j_call: TRBJ2-7; clone_size: .; d_call: TRBD2; cdr3_aa: CASKSGRIPYEQYF; cdr3_nt: TGTGCCAGTAAAAGCGGGAGAATCCCCTACGAGCAGTACTTC
v_call: TRBV4-1; j_call: TRBJ2-1; clone_size: .; d_call: .; cdr3_aa: CASSPPAGSNEQFF; cdr3_nt: TGCGCCAGCAGCCCCCCAGCCGGGTCCAATGAGCAGTTCTTC
v_call: TRBV6-6; j_call: TRBJ1-1; clone_size: once; d_call: .; cdr3_aa: CASSYARRGNTEAFF; cdr3_nt: TGTGCCAGCAGTTACGCTCGAAGGGGGAACACTGAAGCTTTCTTT
v_call: TRBV15; j_call: TRBJ1-2; clone_size: .; d_call: .; cdr3_aa: CATSGGKNYGYTF; cdr3_nt: TGTGCCACCAGCGGGGGCAAGAACTATGGCTACACCTTC
v_call: TRBV29-1; j_call: TRBJ1-2; clone_size: .; d_call: .; cdr3_aa: CSVEAQLRVNGGYTF; cdr3_nt: TGCAGCGTTGAAGCCCAGCTTCGGGTCAACGGTGGCTACACCTTC
v_call: TRBV15; j_call: TRBJ2-7; clone_size: .; d_call: .; cdr3_aa: CATSRDLSVYEQYF; cdr3_nt: TGTGCCACCAGCAGAGATCTCTCTGTATACGAGCAGTACTTC
v_call: TRBV7-9; j_call: TRBJ2-7; clone_size: .; d_call: .; cdr3_aa: CASSLAEGGHEQYF; cdr3_nt: TGTGCCAGCAGCTTAGCTGAGGGAGGCCACGAGCAGTACTTC
v_call: TRBV28; j_call: TRBJ1-1; clone_size: once; d_call: .; cdr3_aa: CASSLRPTGSGNTEAFF; cdr3_nt: TGTGCCAGCAGTTTGCGCCCCACAGGGAGTGGAAACACTGAAGCTTTCTTT
v_call: TRBV6-1; j_call: TRBJ1-5; clone_size: .; d_call: .; cdr3_aa: CASSTDRNNQPQHF; cdr3_nt: TGTGCCAGCAGTACTGACAGGAACAATCAGCCCCAGCATTTT
v_call: TRBV5-6; j_call: TRBJ1-5; clone_size: .; d_call: .; cdr3_aa: CASSLARASNQPQHF; cdr3_nt: TGTGCCAGCAGCTTGGCCAGGGCCAGCAATCAGCCCCAGCATTTT
v_call: TRBV5-4; j_call: TRBJ2-3; clone_size: once; d_call: TRBD2; cdr3_aa: CASSPGTSASTDTQYF; cdr3_nt: TGTGCCAGCAGCCCGGGGACTAGCGCTAGCACAGATACGCAGTATTTT
v_call: TRBV4-3; j_call: TRBJ1-1; clone_size: .; d_call: .; cdr3_aa: CASSRGRQNTEAFF; cdr3_nt: TGCGCCAGCAGCCGGGGACGGCAGAACACTGAAGCTTTCTTT